This T cell receptor beta chain is drawn from a study of neoadjuvant anti-PD-1 for oral cavity cancer. Study-wide context: Patients without progression received a fourth nivolumab dose around day 43, then surgical resection on days 50-56.

Concerning this clone itself: Its target is not known.

Blood libraries mostly used roughly 440 ng genomic DNA, six replicates each. Clones were sequenced by immunoSEQ multiplex PCR, and TCRdb holds only the in-frame ones, with some missing. The repertoire holds approximately 15,000 clones, with 62% as singletons. With 4 bases removed from V and 4 bases from J, the gap between germline ends came to 25 bases. The germline V gene encodes CDR1 LNHNV and CDR2 YYDKDF (reference sequence). The CDR3 has 18 amino acids. Cohort: HPV-negative, locally advanced oral cavity squamous cell carcinoma patients. Overall study results and limits: Treg/Th17 ratio rose with pretreatment blood and fell with post-treatment tumor TCRbeta clonality.

Sample: PBMCs, taken before nivolumab (anti-PD-1) treatment. The genes are TRBV15 and TRBJ2-5; D is tentatively TRBD1 or TRBD2 (5 bases each). The receptor was isolated from a person aged 35-79 years with oral cavity squamous cell carcinoma. The CDR3 region has the DNA TGTGCCACCAGCACCCAATTTTCCGGGACCTCAATGGGAGAGACCCAGTACTTC. Translated: CATSTQFSGTSMGETQYF.